This T cell receptor (beta chain) was sequenced during a study of Graves' ophthalmopathy and Graves' hyperthyroidism. Study-level background: At the time of initial diagnosis and before any treatment, peripheral blood was collected.

Other autoimmune diseases, uncontrolled infections, pregnancy or lactation led to the exclusion of patients. PBMCs originated in 7.5 to 10 ml of fresh peripheral blood. Notes on the study in general: Researchers report that a 13-signature model separated ophthalmopathy from stable hyperthyroidism, posting about 90% sensitivity and about 80% specificity.

The CDR3 runs 14 residues. Germline CDR1 reads MDHEN; CDR2 reads SYDVKM. V trimming: 6 bases; J trimming: 4 bases; junction bases outside the gene matches: 9. The sequenced template was RNA, covering the TCR beta CDR3 region. Scientists carried out first-round RT-PCR using HTBI primers and then a second-round multiplex PCR. TCRdb recomputed calls from the multiplex PCR reads with MiXCR, one row per CDR3 protein. The table lists about 400,000 distinct CDR3 sequences, approximately 16% of them singletons. There are many counts of this clonotype. Its antigen is unidentified. The chain has TRBV28 and TRBJ2-7, with TRBD1 identical over 7 bases. The sequence was collected from a woman in her late teens or twenties with Graves' ophthalmopathy. The sequenced sample was peripheral blood. The CDR3 bases are TGTGCCAGCAGCTTCGACGGGACAGTTTACGAGCAGTACTTC. Translating it yields CASSFDGTVYEQYF.